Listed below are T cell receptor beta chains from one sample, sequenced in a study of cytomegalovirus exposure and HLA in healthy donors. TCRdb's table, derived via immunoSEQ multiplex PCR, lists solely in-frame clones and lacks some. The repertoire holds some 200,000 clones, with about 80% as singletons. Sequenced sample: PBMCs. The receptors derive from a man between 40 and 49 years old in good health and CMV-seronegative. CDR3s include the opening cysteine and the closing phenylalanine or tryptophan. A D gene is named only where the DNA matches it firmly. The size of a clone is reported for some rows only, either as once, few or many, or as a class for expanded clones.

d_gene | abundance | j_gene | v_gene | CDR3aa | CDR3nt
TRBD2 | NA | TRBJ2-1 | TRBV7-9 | CASSLSGRGGNEQFF | TGTGCCAGCAGCTTATCAGGGAGGGGCGGGAATGAGCAGTTCTTC
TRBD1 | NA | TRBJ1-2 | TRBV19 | CASSMDRGVYGYTF | TGTGCCAGTAGTATGGACAGGGGTGTCTATGGCTACACCTTC
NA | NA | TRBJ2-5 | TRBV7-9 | CASSHTTRETQYF | TGTGCCAGCAGCCATACGACTCGGGAGACCCAGTACTTC
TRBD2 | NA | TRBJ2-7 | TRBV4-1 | CASSPGGGLSYEQYF | TGCGCCAGCAGCCCTGGCGGGGGGCTATCCTACGAGCAGTACTTC
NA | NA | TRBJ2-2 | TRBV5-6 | CASSPFTGELFF | TGTGCCAGCAGTCCCTTCACCGGGGAGCTGTTTTTT
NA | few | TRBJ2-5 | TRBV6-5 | CASRERPLQETQYF | TGTGCCAGCAGGGAGAGGCCACTTCAAGAGACCCAGTACTTC
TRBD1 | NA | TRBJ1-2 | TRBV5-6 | CASSLVGGSGYTF | TGTGCCAGCAGCTTGGTAGGGGGCTCTGGCTACACCTTC
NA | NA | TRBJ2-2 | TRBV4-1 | CASSQETRVSGELFF | TGCGCCAGCAGCCAAGAAACTAGAGTTTCCGGGGAGCTGTTTTTT
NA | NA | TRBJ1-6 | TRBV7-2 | CASSLGRPGDSPLHF | TGTGCCAGCAGCTTAGGTCGGCCGGGGGATTCACCCCTCCACTTT
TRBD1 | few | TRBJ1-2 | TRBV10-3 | CAIDRGTGYGYTF | TGTGCCATAGACAGGGGGACGGGCTATGGCTACACCTTC
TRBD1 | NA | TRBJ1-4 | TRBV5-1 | CASSLLDRGRKLFF | TGCGCCAGCAGCTTGTTGGACAGGGGTAGAAAACTGTTTTTT
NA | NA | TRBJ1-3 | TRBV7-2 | CASSSTFSSGNTIYF | TGTGCCAGCAGCTCGACATTCAGCTCTGGAAACACCATATATTTT
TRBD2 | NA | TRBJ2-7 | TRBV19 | CASSRRDSKGTNEQYF | TGTGCCAGTAGTAGGCGGGACTCAAAGGGGACTAACGAGCAGTACTTC
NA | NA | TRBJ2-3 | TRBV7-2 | CASSLYSVGDTQYF | TGTGCCAGCAGCCTTTATAGCGTGGGAGATACGCAGTATTTT
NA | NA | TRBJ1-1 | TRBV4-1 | CASLGGREAFF | TGCGCCAGCCTGGGGGGACGTGAAGCTTTCTTT